The rows below give T cell receptor beta chains drawn from one sample of a study of T cells in Graves' hyperthyroidism and ophthalmopathy. TCRdb re-called the multiplex PCR reads with MiXCR, one entry per CDR3 protein. The sample carries a few hundred thousand distinct CDR3 sequences, more than 12% recorded once. The sequencing sample was made of blood. All receptors derive from a woman aged 25 to 45 with Graves' ophthalmopathy. Each CDR3 is given with its conserved first and last residue. A D gene is named only where the DNA matches it firmly. Size values are once, few and many counts, or a class for expanded clones, and some rows have none.

TRBV20-1,NA,once,TRBJ1-5,TGCAGTGCGCCGGGACTCAATCAGCCCCAGCATTTT,CSAPGLNQPQHF
TRBV12-3/TRBV12-4,NA,many,TRBJ1-4,TGTGCCAGCAGCCCCAACTGGGTGGGGGATGAAAAACTGTTTTTT,CASSPNWVGDEKLFF
TRBV2,TRBD2,many,TRBJ2-1,TGTGCCAGCAGAGTAGCGGGGGGGCTATATGAGCAGTTCTTC,CASRVAGGLYEQFF
TRBV4-1,NA,NA,TRBJ1-2,TGCGCCAGCAGCCCTCCTGCGCTCACGATAAACTATGGCTACACCTTC,CASSPPALTINYGYTF
TRBV18,NA,once,TRBJ1-1,TGTGCCAGCTCACCGCTATCGATTTTGACAGATATCACTGAAGCTTTCTTT,CASSPLSILTDITEAFF
TRBV28,NA,many,TRBJ2-7,TGTGCCAGCGGAACAGGGTTCTTTGCCTCCTACGAGCAGTACTTC,CASGTGFFASYEQYF
TRBV7-6,TRBD2,many,TRBJ2-1,TGTGCCAGCAGCTTAGGTGCTAGCGGGGGTACCAACTACAATGAGCAGTTCTTC,CASSLGASGGTNYNEQFF
TRBV2,NA,many,TRBJ1-4,TGTGCCAGCGGACTGGGGGGCGCCGGAGAAAAACTGTTTTTT,CASGLGGAGEKLFF
TRBV5-1,NA,many,TRBJ1-6,TGCGCCAGCAGTGAGGTACTATCCGGTTCACCCCTCCACTTT,CASSEVLSGSPLHF
TRBV3-1,TRBD2,many,TRBJ2-3,TGTGCCAGCAGCCAAGATGCGGGGGGCACAGATACGCAGTATTTT,CASSQDAGGTDTQYF
TRBV11-3,NA,many,TRBJ1-1,TGTGCCAGCAGCTTAGACGGCCGGGGGCTTTCTGGAACTTTCTTT,CASSLDGRGLSGTFF
TRBV7-9,NA,many,TRBJ2-1,TGTGCCAGCAGCTTAGCTCTAACAGGAGGTTGGAATGAGCAGTTCTTC,CASSLALTGGWNEQFF
TRBV4-1,NA,few,TRBJ2-2,TGCGCCAGCAGCCAAGTGGAGCTTCCCGGGGAGCTGTTTTTT,CASSQVELPGELFF
TRBV29-1,NA,few,TRBJ2-4,TGCAGCGTAGCAGACAGCAACATTCAGTACTTC,CSVADSNIQYF
TRBV13,TRBD1,many,TRBJ1-1,TGTGCCAGCAGCCCTCGGACAGGGAGCACTGAAGCTTTCTTT,CASSPRTGSTEAFF
TRBV6-1,NA,few,TRBJ2-3,TGTGCCAGCAGGGCCGGGGCCACTCGGCTGCAAGATACGCAGTATTTT,CASRAGATRLQDTQYF
TRBV2,TRBD2,many,TRBJ2-5,TGTGCCAGCAGCGAGACTAGCCCCGAAGAGACCCAGTACTTC,CASSETSPEETQYF
TRBV2,NA,many,TRBJ1-5,TGTGCCAGCAGTGAGTGGGGAAATAGCAATCAGCCCCAGCATTTT,CASSEWGNSNQPQHF
TRBV5-6,NA,NA,TRBJ2-2,TGTGCCAGCAGCTTGGTCTGGAGCGCGAACACCGGGGAGCTGTTTTTT,CASSLVWSANTGELFF
TRBV18,TRBD1,many,TRBJ2-7,TGTGCCAGCTCACCCACGGGACAGGGGATCTACGAGCAGTACTTC,CASSPTGQGIYEQYF
TRBV14,NA,NA,TRBJ2-7,TGTGCCAGCAGCCCCAGCTTACAGAGGGCAGGTTTAGGCGAGCAGTACTTC,CASSPSLQRAGLGEQYF
TRBV20-1,TRBD2,many,TRBJ2-2,TGCAGTGCTAGAGATCCCCGACTAGCGATGAACACCGGGGAGCTGTTTTTT,CSARDPRLAMNTGELFF
TRBV3-1,NA,many,TRBJ2-5,TGTGCCAAGTCGGGCTGGCAGGGGCAAGAGACCCAGTACTTC,CAKSGWQGQETQYF
TRBV7-2,TRBD1,many,TRBJ2-1,TGTGCCAGCAGCTTAGTGACAGGGGGGGCCTACAATGAGCAGTTCTTC,CASSLVTGGAYNEQFF
TRBV20-1,TRBD2,many,TRBJ2-1,TGCAGTGCTAGAGATCAAGTAGCGGGGGGGCCCTACAATGAGCAGTTCTTC,CSARDQVAGGPYNEQFF
TRBV9,TRBD1,NA,TRBJ1-2,TGTGCCAGCAGCGTAGCTCAGGGGGCCTATGGCTACACCTTC,CASSVAQGAYGYTF
TRBV28,TRBD1,many,TRBJ1-4,TGTGCCAGCAGTACCCCAGGCCGGCAGGGGGGAGAAAAACTGTTTTTT,CASSTPGRQGGEKLFF
TRBV7-3,TRBD2,many,TRBJ2-1,TGTGCCAGCAGCAAAGGGGTGGGGGCTAGCGGGGGCAAAAACAATGAGCAGTTCTTC,CASSKGVGASGGKNNEQFF
TRBV19,NA,few,TRBJ1-5,TGTGCCAGTAGTCCCTGGTGGACAGCAGGAAAACTTAGCAATCAGCCCCAGCATTTT,CASSPWWTAGKLSNQPQHF
TRBV9,NA,NA,TRBJ1-4,TGTGCCAGCAGCGCCGGGGGAACTTCTAATGAAAAACTGTTTTTT,CASSAGGTSNEKLFF
TRBV18,NA,many,TRBJ2-5,TGTGCCAGCTCAGCGGCGTACCAAGAGACCCAGTACTTC,CASSAAYQETQYF
TRBV12-3/TRBV12-4,TRBD2,NA,TRBJ2-6,TGTGCCAGCAGTAACTTGCGGGGGGTCCCCTCTGGGGCCAACGTCCTGACTTTC,CASSNLRGVPSGANVLTF
TRBV30,NA,medium-sized,TRBJ2-1,TGTGCCTGGAGTTGGGACCGTGGGTACAATGAGCAGTTCTTC,CAWSWDRGYNEQFF
TRBV4-1,NA,many,TRBJ1-1,TGCGCCAGCAGCCAAGATCCGACCTCATTCCAAGCTTTCTTT,CASSQDPTSFQAFF
TRBV5-1,NA,NA,TRBJ1-6,TGCGCCAGCCCGGCGGGGGATTCACCCCTCCACTTT,CASPAGDSPLHF
TRBV9,TRBD1,NA,TRBJ1-4,TGTGCCAGCAGCGGACTCGGACAGGGGAAGGAAGAACTGTTTTTT,CASSGLGQGKEELFF
TRBV7-9,TRBD2,few,TRBJ2-5,TGTGCCAGCAGCCTACTTACTAGCGGGTCTGAGACCCAGTACTTC,CASSLLTSGSETQYF
TRBV6-1,NA,NA,TRBJ2-3,TGTGCCAGCACGGCCGGCACAGATACGCAGTATTTT,CASTAGTDTQYF
TRBV6-1,TRBD2,many,TRBJ2-2,TGTGCCAGCAGTGAGTCTAGCGGGGCGGTCGGGGAGCTGTTTTTT,CASSESSGAVGELFF
TRBV6-1,NA,few,TRBJ2-5,TGTGCCAGCAGGCACGGGGAGACCCAGTACTTC,CASRHGETQYF
TRBV19,NA,many,TRBJ1-1,TGTGCCAGTAGTAGAGGGGGAAGCACTGAAGCTTTCTTT,CASSRGGSTEAFF
TRBV20-1,TRBD2,few,TRBJ2-2,TGCAGTGCTAGTCTGGCGGGGGGCGCCGGGGAGCTGTTTTTT,CSASLAGGAGELFF
TRBV2,NA,many,TRBJ2-3,TGTGCCAGCAGTCGGACCTCTAGCACAGATACGCAGTATTTT,CASSRTSSTDTQYF
TRBV2,TRBD1,many,TRBJ1-4,TGTGCCAGCATCCGGGACAGGGTTGCTTTAACTAATGAAAAACTGTTTTTT,CASIRDRVALTNEKLFF
TRBV6-1,NA,many,TRBJ1-2,TGTGCCAGCAGTGAGTCCAGCTCGGGAAGCTATGGCTACACCTTC,CASSESSSGSYGYTF
TRBV10-3,TRBD2,many,TRBJ2-1,TGTGCCATCAGTGATCGAATCGGACTAGCGGGGTTCAATGAGCAGTTCTTC,CAISDRIGLAGFNEQFF
TRBV5-6,NA,few,TRBJ2-7,TGTGCCAGCGAAGAGCAGGCAGCTATAACCTACGAGCAGTACTTC,CASEEQAAITYEQYF
TRBV13,TRBD1,NA,TRBJ2-7,TGTGCCAGCAGCCTGAGACAGGGTATCTACGAGCAGTACTTC,CASSLRQGIYEQYF